This entry lists 21 T cell receptor beta chains sequenced from one sample in a study of chemoradiotherapy in HPV16-positive cancers. Profiled with immunoSEQ multiplex PCR; TCRdb holds only in-frame clones, not every one. The sample carries 2,500 to 3,500 clones, around 80% recorded once. Source: tumor tissue, taken from a patient who underwent chemoradiotherapy. Receptors were obtained from a human donor with HPV-associated anogenital cancer.

V gene TRBV27 combines with J gene TRBJ1-3; TRBD1 matches 8 bases. The CDR3 consists of 13 residues. Germline V lookup: CDR1 MNHEY, CDR2 SMNVEV (reference sequence). The V gene end was trimmed by 6 bases and the J gene end by 6 bases; junction bases not matched to a gene: 4. The CDR3 region is CASRAGGSNTIYF. In nucleotides, the CDR3 is TGTGCCAGCAGGGCAGGGGGCTCAAACACCATATATTTT.

This chain joins TRBV7-2 and TRBJ2-1, with D tentatively TRBD1 (6 bases). There are 14 residues in the CDR3. Germline V gives CDR1 SGHTA, CDR2 FQGNSA. The V gene lost 6 bases and the J gene lost 12 bases, with 21 bases spanning the gap. The CDR3, as DNA: TGTGCCAGCAGTTCTTTATCAGGGGCAATAGGGCAGTTCTTC. As protein: CASSSLSGAIGQFF. Combining the CDR3 with reference TRBV7-2 and TRBJ2-1 gives the whole variable domain GAGVSQSPSNKVTEKGKDVELRCDPISGHTALYWYRQSLGQGLEFLIYFQGNSAPDKSGLPSDRFSAERTGGSVSTLTIQRTQQEDSAVYLCASSSLSGAIGQFFGPGTRLTVL.

The chain uses TRBV30 and TRBJ2-3; TRBD1 or TRBD2 may be the D gene (5 bases each). Looked up from germline, CDR1 is GTSNPN and CDR2 is SVGIG (reference sequence). The length of the CDR3 is 16 residues. V gave up 2 bases and J gave up 2 bases, with 17 bases separating them. In DNA form, the CDR3 reads TGTGCCTGGAGTATTGGGGGTTACTCCCTCACAGATACGCAGTATTTT. Its protein product is CAWSIGGYSLTDTQYF.

CDR3 residues: CASSSTGNNEQFF. DNA for the CDR3: TGCGCCAGCAGCTCGACAGGAAACAATGAGCAGTTCTTC. The gene calls are TRBV5-1 and TRBJ2-1; D perhaps matches TRBD1 (6 bases). The CDR3 is made up of 13 amino acids. V lost 3 bases and J lost 5, with 9 bases in between. Germline V gene sequence: CDR1 SGHRS, CDR2 YFSETQ. Supplemented by reference TRBV5-1 and TRBJ2-1, the full variable domain reads KAGVTQTPRYLIKTRGQQVTLSCSPISGHRSVSWYQQTPGQGLQFLFEYFSETQRNKGNFPGRFSGRQFSNSRSEMNVSTLELGDSALYLCASSSTGNNEQFFGPGTRLTVL.

This chain uses TRBV30 with TRBJ2-2, with a possible D match to TRBD1 (6 bases). CDR3 size: 13 residues. Looked up from germline, CDR1 is GTSNPN and CDR2 is SVGIG (reference sequence). Trimming took off 4 bases at V and 7 bases at J, with 13 bases between the two ends. The CDR3 sequence: CAWKQGDGGELFF. CDR3 coding DNA: TGTGCCTGGAAACAGGGTGATGGCGGGGAGCTGTTTTTT.

This clone was recorded once. The CDR3 bases are TGTGCCAGCAGTTACAGGGGTGGCAATCAGCCCCAGCATTTT. Amino acids: CASSYRGGNQPQHF. The chain combines TRBV6-5 with TRBJ1-5, with D perhaps matching TRBD1 (5 bases). The CDR3 loop spans 14 amino acids. Trimming shortened V by 2 bases and J by 2 bases, and 7 bases separated the two germline ends. Looked up from germline, CDR1 is MNHEY and CDR2 is SVGAGI.

The rearrangement links TRBV6-1 to TRBJ2-3, with D tentatively TRBD1 (6 bases). The germline V gene has CDR1 MNHNS and CDR2 SASEGT. This CDR3 has 14 residues. Trimming removed 8 bases from V and 3 bases from J, with 15 bases in between. In nucleotides, the CDR3 is TGTGCCAGCCGGGAACCTAGGGGGACAGATACGCAGTATTTT. It encodes CASREPRGTDTQYF.

The rearrangement joins TRBV6-1 to TRBJ2-7; TRBD2 aligns across 12 bases. CDR1 and CDR2 (germline): MNHNS, SASEGT. J was trimmed by 2 bases and V by 6 bases; bases with no gene match: 2. This CDR3 comprises 14 residues. This chain's CDR3 is CASRLAGGPYEQYF. CDR3 DNA sequence: TGTGCCAGCAGGCTAGCGGGAGGGCCCTACGAGCAGTACTTC.

V and J are TRBV27 and TRBJ1-5; D remains unclear. The V end was cut by 6 bases, the J end by 0 bases, with 12 bases between. The CDR3 contains 15 residues. Per the germline V gene, CDR1 is MNHEY and CDR2 is SMNVEV (reference sequence). The CDR3 region is CASSLALNSNQPQHF. The CDR3 DNA sequence: TGTGCCAGCAGCCTTGCGCTGAATAGCAATCAGCCCCAGCATTTT.

This clone was recorded a few times. The J gene is TRBJ1-4, the V gene TRBV2; weak D call: TRBD1 (6 bases). Between the trimmed V and J ends, which lost 5 bases and 7 bases, there was a span of 17 bases. Germline V gives CDR1 SNHLY, CDR2 FYNNEI. CDR3 length: 15 amino acids. CDR3 protein: CASSREGGGGEKLFF. As DNA, the CDR3 is TGTGCCAGCAGTCGAGAAGGAGGGGGAGGTGAAAAACTGTTTTTT.

This chain uses TRBV7-9 with TRBJ1-1; 8 bases line up with TRBD1. Trimming took 5 bases from V and 1 from J; bases not matched to a gene: 9. Germline-derived CDR1 and CDR2 are SEHNR and FQNEAQ (reference sequence). The CDR3 loop spans 16 amino acids. The CDR3 spells CASSTRDRKGNTEAFF. Here the CDR3 DNA reads TGTGCCAGCAGCACCCGGGACAGGAAGGGGAACACTGAAGCTTTCTTT.

The chain is built from TRBV6-5 and TRBJ1-2; 11 bases line up with TRBD1. Germline CDR1 MNHEY, CDR2 SVGAGI. V trimming: 7 bases; J trimming: 7 bases; junction bases outside the gene matches: 11. The CDR3 contains 15 residues. The chain's CDR3 is CASTNPDRGHSGYTF. The CDR3 nucleotides are TGTGCCAGCACCAATCCGGACAGGGGGCACTCTGGCTACACCTTC.

This clone turned up a few times. J is TRBJ1-5 and V is TRBV12-2; the tabulated D call, TRBD1, remains unverified against the DNA. TRBV12-2 is a pseudogene segment. The CDR3 sequence is 21 residues long. CDR3 DNA sequence: TGTGCAAGTCGCCCCCGACGTCTAGCAGCGGCAGGACAGGGGAGGGATCAGCCCCAGCATTTT. Its protein product is CASRPRRLAAAGQGRDQPQHF.

This chain uses TRBV5-1 with TRBJ1-2; D uncertain. The CDR3 is 13 amino acids. Germline values: CDR1 SGHRS, CDR2 YFSETQ. V was clipped by 0 bases and J by 8 bases, with 11 bases between them. CDR3 DNA: TGCGCCAGCAGCTTGGATGACTCAAGAGGCTACACCTTC. This sequence encodes CASSLDDSRGYTF.

The chain recombines TRBV7-2 with TRBJ2-5; perhaps TRBD2 as D (5 bases). CDR3 length: 16 amino acids. V lost 0 bases to trimming and J lost 5 bases, with 16 bases between them. Per germline, CDR1 SGHTA and CDR2 FQGNSA. Here the CDR3 reads CASSLAASIGKETQYF. The DNA of the CDR3 is TGTGCCAGCAGCTTAGCTGCTAGCATAGGGAAGGAGACCCAGTACTTC.

The chain employs TRBV6-5 and TRBJ1-1; no definite D call. Looked up from germline, CDR1 is MNHEY and CDR2 is SVGAGI. V dropped 0 bases and J dropped 0 bases, with 5 bases sitting between them. This CDR3 spans 14 amino acids. CDR3 DNA: TGTGCCAGCAGTTACTCGAAAGTGAACACTGAAGCTTTCTTT. Protein: CASSYSKVNTEAFF.

This clone ranks as large (0.1 to 1%). V gene TRBV7-9 combines with J gene TRBJ2-2; 8 bases map to TRBD1. CDR1 and CDR2 from the germline V gene are SEHNR and FQNEAQ (reference sequence). The CDR3 covers 16 residues. Unmatched junction bases numbered 8, after V lost 8 bases and J lost 0 bases. The DNA for the CDR3 is TGTGCCAGCGAGATTCAGGGGGCTTCGAACACCGGGGAGCTGTTTTTT. This gives the protein CASEIQGASNTGELFF.

The J gene is TRBJ1-3, the V gene TRBV28, with D possibly being TRBD1 (5 bases). The V and J ends lost 6 bases and 3 bases respectively, with 21 bases between them. CDR1 and CDR2 (germline): MDHEN, SYDVKM. This CDR3 region has 17 residues. CDR3 DNA: TGTGCCAGCAGCTTGATCGGGGGAGGCTTGTATGGAAACACCATATATTTT. Protein sequence: CASSLIGGGLYGNTIYF. The full variable domain, rest sourced from reference TRBV28 and TRBJ1-3, is DVKVTQSSRYLVKRTGEKVFLECVQDMDHENMFWYRQDPGLGLRLIYFSYDVKMKEKGDIPEGYSVSREKKERFSLILESASTNQTSMYLCASSLIGGGLYGNTIYFGEGSWLTVV.

The chain couples TRBV19 to TRBJ1-2, with a tentative D call TRBD1 (6 bases). The CDR3 has 12 amino acids. CDR1 and CDR2 (germline): LNHDA, SQIVND (reference sequence). Trimming took off 6 bases at V and 5 bases at J, with 10 bases between the two ends. DNA for the CDR3: TGTGCCAGTAGGGCAGGGGAGTATGGCTACACCTTC. Amino acid sequence: CASRAGEYGYTF. Filled out from reference TRBV19 and TRBJ1-2, the complete variable domain reads DGGITQSPKYLFRKEGQNVTLSCEQNLNHDAMYWYRQDPGQGLRLIYYSQIVNDFQKGDIAEGYSVSREKKESFPLTVTSAQKNPTAFYLCASRAGEYGYTFGSGTRLTVV.

The chain couples TRBV4-1 to TRBJ2-7; D remains ambiguous. The CDR3 has 15 residues. Trimming pared 0 bases from V and 3 bases from J, leaving 12 bases between. Per germline, CDR1 MGHRA and CDR2 YSYEKL. Here the CDR3 DNA reads TGCGCCAGCAGCCAAGATCGACGCTCTTACTACGAGCAGTACTTC. Residues: CASSQDRRSYYEQYF.

The chain has TRBV11-2 and TRBJ1-1; 7 bases map to TRBD1. Germline values: CDR1 SGHAT, CDR2 FQNNGV. This CDR3 spans 15 amino acids. V dropped 1 base and J dropped 6; count of bases not matched to a gene: 8. CDR3 DNA: TGTGCCAGCAGCTTAGGGCCAGGGGGGTCTTCTGAAGCTTTCTTT. As protein: CASSLGPGGSSEAFF. The full variable domain, rest sourced from reference TRBV11-2 and TRBJ1-1, is EAGVAQSPRYKIIEKRQSVAFWCNPISGHATLYWYQQILGQGPKLLIQFQNNGVVDDSQLPKDRFSAERLKGVDSTLKIQPAKLEDSAVYLCASSLGPGGSSEAFFGQGTRLTVV.